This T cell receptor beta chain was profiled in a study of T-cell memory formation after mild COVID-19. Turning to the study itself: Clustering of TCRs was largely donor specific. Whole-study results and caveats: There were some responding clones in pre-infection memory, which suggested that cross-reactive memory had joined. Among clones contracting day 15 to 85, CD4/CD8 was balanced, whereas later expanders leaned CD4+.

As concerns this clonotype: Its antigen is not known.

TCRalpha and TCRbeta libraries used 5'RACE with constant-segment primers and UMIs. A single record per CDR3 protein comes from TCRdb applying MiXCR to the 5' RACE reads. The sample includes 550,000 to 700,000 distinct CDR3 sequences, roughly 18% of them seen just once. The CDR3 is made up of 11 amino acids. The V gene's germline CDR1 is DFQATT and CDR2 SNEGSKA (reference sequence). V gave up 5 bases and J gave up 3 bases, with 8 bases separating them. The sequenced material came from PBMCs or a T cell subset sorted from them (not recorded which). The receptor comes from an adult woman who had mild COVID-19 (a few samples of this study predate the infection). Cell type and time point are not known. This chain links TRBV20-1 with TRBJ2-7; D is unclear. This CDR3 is CSAGDVYEQYF. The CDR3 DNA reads TGCAGTGCTGGGGATGTCTACGAGCAGTACTTC.